A single sample gave rise to the 20 T cell receptor beta chains below, sequenced in a study of blood T cell repertoires in COVID-19 (dated by TCRdb to the early 2020s). The library was generated by the immunoSEQ multiplex PCR assay. As stored in TCRdb, this immuneACCESS dataset retains in-frame rearrangements with V and J assigned. A fraction of the clones does not appear; measured against another copy, unresolved V genes explain less than half of the discrepancy, and the remainder lacks a known reason. The sample profile shows around 100,000 clones; about 85% of them were found once. Roughly 13% of the sample goes to the ten largest clones. The sequenced sample consisted of peripheral blood. These receptors were obtained from a human donor in a cohort sampled during active COVID-19.

This chain links TRBV25-1 with TRBJ2-1; 14 bases align to TRBD2. The V and J ends lost 6 bases and 15 bases, in that order; junction bases with no gene match: 7. This CDR3 comprises 13 residues. Germline lookup yields CDR1 MGHDK and CDR2 SYGVNS. CDR3 DNA: TGTGCCAGCAGGACTAGCGGGGGGGCCGATCTGTTCTTC. It specifies CASRTSGGADLFF.

The J gene is TRBJ2-7, the V gene TRBV18; a weak D match, TRBD2 (5 bases). The germline V gene has CDR1 KGHSH and CDR2 LQKENI. There are 14 residues in the CDR3. Trimming removed 0 bases at V and 5 bases at J, with 11 bases between. The CDR3 DNA sequence: TGTGCCAGCTCACCACCCTGGAGGACCGACGAGCAGTACTTC. This gives the protein CASSPPWRTDEQYF.

The chain is built from TRBV3-1 (or the pseudogene TRBV3-2) and TRBJ2-1, with 10 bases fitting TRBD2. Trimming took 4 bases from V and 8 from J; bases not matched to a gene: 11. This CDR3 has 16 residues. Germline V CDR1 and CDR2: LGHDT, YNNKEL (reference sequence). CDR3 amino acids: CASSLIRLAGVHEQFF. CDR3 coding DNA: TGTGCCAGCAGCCTGATTCGGCTAGCGGGAGTTCATGAGCAGTTCTTC.

V usage is TRBV19 and J usage is TRBJ1-1; D is perhaps TRBD1 (5 bases). The CDR3 runs 15 residues. Trimming shortened V by 5 bases and J by 0 bases, and 13 bases separated the two germline ends. Germline loops: CDR1 LNHDA, CDR2 SQIVND (reference sequence). In DNA, the CDR3 is TGTGCCAGTAGTTGGGGCAGGGTGATGAACACTGAAGCTTTCTTT. It is translated as CASSWGRVMNTEAFF.

CDR3 region: CASSYGREANYGYTF. CDR3 DNA: TGTGCCAGCAGTTACGGGCGGGAGGCTAACTATGGCTACACCTTC. The chain has TRBV6-2 or TRBV6-3 and TRBJ1-2; D is undetermined. Germline values: CDR1 MNHEY, CDR2 SVGEGT. The V and J ends lost 2 bases and 0 bases respectively, with 10 bases between them. The CDR3 has 15 residues.

V gene TRBV15 combines with J gene TRBJ2-1, with 9 positions matching TRBD1. Per the germline V gene, CDR1 is LNHNV and CDR2 is YYDKDF (reference sequence). CDR3 length: 17 residues. The J segment lost 4 bases and the V segment lost 3 bases, leaving 10 bases of the junction unmatched. The CDR3 nucleotides read TGTGCCACCAGCAGCGCCATGGGACAGGGAGCATACAATGAGCAGTTCTTC. Translation: CATSSAMGQGAYNEQFF.

The chain uses TRBV11-2 and TRBJ2-5, with D possibly being TRBD2 (5 bases). The germline V gene has CDR1 SGHAT and CDR2 FQNNGV. The CDR3 totals 14 residues. The V end lost 7 bases, the J end lost 5 bases, and 17 bases lay between the germline ends. The CDR3 DNA is TGTGCCAGCAACGAATACGGGGTAGCGGAGACCCAGTACTTC. It specifies CASNEYGVAETQYF.

J is TRBJ2-2 and V is TRBV7-2, with 8 bases fitting TRBD1. The CDR3 spans 15 residues. Unmatched junction bases numbered 3, after V lost 0 bases and J lost 6 bases. Per the germline V gene, CDR1 is SGHTA and CDR2 is FQGNSA. CDR3 in DNA: TGTGCCAGCAGCTTAGCCAGGGGGCAGGCCGGGGAGCTGTTTTTT. Residues: CASSLARGQAGELFF. Full variable domain (outside the CDR3, taken from reference TRBV7-2 and TRBJ2-2): GAGVSQSPSNKVTEKGKDVELRCDPISGHTALYWYRQSLGQGLEFLIYFQGNSAPDKSGLPSDRFSAERTGGSVSTLTIQRTQQEDSAVYLCASSLARGQAGELFFGEGSRLTVL.

The chain carries TRBV10-1 and TRBJ2-5, with a possible D match to TRBD2 (5 bases). The V gene lost 10 bases and the J gene lost 3 bases, with 18 bases spanning the gap. Germline lookup yields CDR1 WNHNN and CDR2 SYGVQD (reference sequence). This CDR3 has 14 residues. The CDR3 sequence is CAILRGVGEETQYF. The CDR3 DNA reads TGCGCCATTCTTCGTGGGGTCGGGGAAGAGACCCAGTACTTC.

The rearrangement joins TRBV11-3 to TRBJ2-1; TRBD1 agrees at 9 bases. Germline CDR1 reads SGHNT; CDR2 reads YENEEA. This CDR3 spans 17 amino acids. Germline trimming cut 4 bases from V and 4 bases from J; bases unmatched to any gene: 11. The CDR3 sequence is CASSSTFTGGRYNEQFF. CDR3 DNA sequence: TGTGCCAGCAGCTCAACCTTTACAGGGGGCCGATACAATGAGCAGTTCTTC.

CDR3 nucleotides: TGTGCCAGCAGCCAGTCGGGGGGGGCCAACGTCCTGACTTTC. Translated, it gives CASSQSGGANVLTF. This chain joins TRBV6-5 and TRBJ2-6; D might be TRBD2 (5 bases). V was shortened by 6 bases and J by 4 bases, with 10 bases between the two germline ends. CDR3 length: 14 amino acids. The germline CDR1 and CDR2 sequences are MNHEY and SVGAGI.

V and J are TRBV14 and TRBJ2-7; D not resolved. Per the germline V gene, CDR1 is SGHDN and CDR2 is FVKESK. Trimming removed 1 base at V and 4 bases at J, with 2 bases between. The CDR3 is 11 amino acids. The CDR3 DNA sequence: TGTGCCAGCAGCCAAGTATACGAGCAGTACTTC. It codes for CASSQVYEQYF. The whole variable domain, filled in from reference TRBV14 and TRBJ2-7, reads EAGVTQFPSHSVIEKGQTVTLRCDPISGHDNLYWYRRVMGKEIKFLLHFVKESKQDESGMPNNRFLAERTGGTYSTLKVQPAELEDSGVYFCASSQVYEQYFGPGTRLTVT.

J is TRBJ2-7 and V is TRBV6-6; a possible D gene is TRBD2 (6 bases). Between the trimmed V and J ends, which lost 2 bases and 1 base, there was a span of 6 bases. Per the germline V gene, CDR1 is MNHNY and CDR2 is SVGAGI (reference sequence). This CDR3 has 13 residues. CDR3 nucleotide sequence: TGTGCCAGCAGTTACGCGGGGTCCTACGAGCAGTACTTC. The encoded protein is CASSYAGSYEQYF.

This CDR3 is CASSQGSRGYTF. CDR3 bases: TGTGCCAGCAGTCAGGGGTCGAGGGGCTACACCTTC. This chain links TRBV12-3 or TRBV12-4 with TRBJ1-2, with D possibly matching TRBD1 (6 bases). This CDR3 spans 12 amino acids. Trimming shortened V by 5 bases and J by 8 bases, and 12 bases separated the two germline ends.

This clone appeared once. The junction does not match germline at one end; this may be a read error. The rearrangement links TRBV7-7 to TRBJ1-3; the D is unclear. CDR3 size: 14 residues. The germline V gene has CDR1 SSHAT and CDR2 FNYEAQ (reference sequence). In nucleotides, the CDR3 is TGTGCTAGCAGCCCCGTAGACTCTGGAAACACCATATATTTT. Protein sequence: CASSPVDSGNTIYF.

The chain joins TRBV5-1 to TRBJ1-2; D is unresolved. The germline CDR1 and CDR2 sequences are SGHRS and YFSETQ. The CDR3 extends over 15 amino acids. Trimming removed 4 bases from V and 7 bases from J, with 20 bases in between. CDR3 in DNA: TGCGCCAGCAGCACAAAAGGACGGGAAGGCCCTGGCTACACCTTC. This gives the protein CASSTKGREGPGYTF.

This chain's CDR3 is CASSEFSVAGTSHYEQYF. DNA for the CDR3: TGCGCCAGCAGTGAATTTAGTGTCGCCGGGACATCACACTACGAGCAGTACTTC. The chain has TRBV10-2 and TRBJ2-7; the D gene is possibly TRBD1 (6 bases). Per the germline V gene, CDR1 is WSHSY and CDR2 is SAAADI. This CDR3 is built from 18 residues. V shed 3 bases and J shed 3 bases, with 24 bases lying between them.

This chain links TRBV19 with TRBJ1-1; 10 nucleotides match TRBD1. This CDR3 spans 13 amino acids. The germline CDR1 and CDR2 sequences are LNHDA and SQIVND (reference sequence). With 9 bases clipped from V and 11 bases from J, the junction kept 12 bases outside the gene matches. As DNA, the CDR3 is TGTGCCAGCAGCTTCCGGGACAGGGGAATTGCTTTCTTT. The encoded protein is CASSFRDRGIAFF.

V usage is TRBV10-1 and J usage is TRBJ2-3; 11 bases map to TRBD2. This CDR3 comprises 15 residues. Germline V gene lookup returns CDR1 WNHNN and CDR2 SYGVQD (reference sequence). Losses at the gene ends were 3 bases for V and 6 bases for J; bases not matched to a gene: 5. CDR3 in amino acids: CASSDSGRGSDTQYF. CDR3 nucleotides: TGCGCCAGCAGTGATAGCGGGAGGGGCAGCGATACGCAGTATTTT.

The rearrangement uses TRBV3-1 (or the pseudogene TRBV3-2) and TRBJ1-3, with unresolved D. CDR1 LGHDT and CDR2 YNNKEL come from the germline V gene (reference sequence). The V end was cut by 4 bases, the J end by 2 bases, with 15 bases between. The CDR3 sequence is 16 residues long. The chain's CDR3 is CASSREDRLAGNTIYF. The CDR3 region has the DNA TGTGCCAGCAGCCGTGAAGATAGATTGGCTGGAAACACCATATATTTT.